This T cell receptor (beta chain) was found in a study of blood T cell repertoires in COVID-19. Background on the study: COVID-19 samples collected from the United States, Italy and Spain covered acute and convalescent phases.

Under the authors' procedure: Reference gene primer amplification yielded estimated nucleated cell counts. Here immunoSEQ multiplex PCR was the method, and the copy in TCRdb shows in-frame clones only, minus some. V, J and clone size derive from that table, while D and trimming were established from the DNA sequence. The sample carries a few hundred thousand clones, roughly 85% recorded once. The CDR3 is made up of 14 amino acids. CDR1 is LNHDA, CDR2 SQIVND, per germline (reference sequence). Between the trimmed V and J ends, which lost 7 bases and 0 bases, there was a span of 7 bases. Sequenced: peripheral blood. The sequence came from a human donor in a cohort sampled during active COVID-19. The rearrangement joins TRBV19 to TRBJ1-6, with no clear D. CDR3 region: CASKTGSYNSPLHF. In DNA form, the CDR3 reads TGTGCCAGTAAAACGGGCTCCTATAATTCACCCCTCCACTTT.